These 28 T cell receptor beta chains were sequenced from one sample in a study of blood T cells in healthy people across ages. Primed by a sample-barcoded 5' primer and a J-beta primer mix, a second PCR proceeded for roughly 6 to 12 cycles. TCRdb re-called the 5' RACE reads through MiXCR, storing one row per CDR3 protein. Of 1 million to 1.2 million distinct CDR3 sequences listed, less than 45% are singletons. What was sequenced was blood. The receptors were sampled from a man between 18 and 35 years old in good health.

This chain links TRBV20-1 with TRBJ2-5; 16 bases fit TRBD2. The length of the CDR3 is 17 residues. Germline values: CDR1 DFQATT, CDR2 SNEGSKA (reference sequence). V lost 5 bases and J lost 4; bases outside the gene matches: 10. CDR3 nucleotides: TGCAGTGCTCGGGGACTAGCGGGGGGGCCCGTCGGAGAGACCCAGTACTTC. It codes for CSARGLAGGPVGETQYF.

There are a few counts of this clonotype. The genes are TRBV6-2 or TRBV6-3 and TRBJ2-7; 8 bases line up with TRBD2. V was clipped by 0 bases and J by 2 bases; unmatched bases: 6. Germline values: CDR1 MNHEY, CDR2 SVGEGT. This CDR3 contains 16 residues. The CDR3 DNA reads as TGTGCCAGCAGTTACTCGGTCCGGGAGGGGGCCTACGAGCAGTACTTC. This codes for CASSYSVREGAYEQYF.

This clonotype has more than one count but fewer than ten. The rearrangement links TRBV6-6 to TRBJ1-6; perhaps TRBD1 as D (5 bases). The CDR3 totals 15 residues. V was pared by 5 bases and J by 8 bases, with 16 bases between. Germline V gene data show CDR1 as MNHNY and CDR2 as SVGAGI (reference sequence). CDR3 loop: CASSEGPTLDSPLHF. For the CDR3, the DNA is TGTGCCAGCAGTGAGGGACCCACGCTGGATTCACCCCTCCACTTT.

The rearrangement joins TRBV20-1 to TRBJ2-7; a possible D gene is TRBD2 (6 bases). Trimming left V 0 bases short and J 0 bases short, with 15 bases between. CDR1 and CDR2 from the germline V gene are DFQATT and SNEGSKA (reference sequence). This CDR3 has 16 residues. CDR3 residues: CSARDSLRDFSYEQYF. The CDR3 DNA reads as TGCAGTGCTAGAGACTCATTACGGGACTTCTCCTACGAGCAGTACTTC.

The chain carries TRBV6-2 or TRBV6-3 and TRBJ2-7; D unresolved. Germline V gene data show CDR1 as MNHEY and CDR2 as SVGEGT. Trimming pared 5 bases from V and 2 bases from J, leaving 7 bases between. This CDR3 has 12 residues. Written as DNA, the CDR3 is TGTGCCAGCAGTGGGGTACCCTACGAGCAGTACTTC. Translated: CASSGVPYEQYF.

The chain recombines TRBV4-3 with TRBJ1-2; D call uncertain. V lost 0 bases and J 4 bases, leaving 12 bases between the germline ends. This CDR3 contains 15 residues. CDR1 and CDR2 (germline): LGHNA, YSLEER. Here the CDR3 reads CASSQDRIDPYGYTF. CDR3 nucleotides: TGCGCCAGCAGCCAAGATAGGATAGACCCCTATGGCTACACCTTC.

The chain carries TRBV6-5 and TRBJ1-4; D gene ambiguous. Germline V lookup: CDR1 MNHEY, CDR2 SVGAGI. V lost 2 bases to trimming and J lost 0 bases, with 7 bases between them. The CDR3 consists of 15 residues. CDR3 region: CASSYASSTNEKLFF. The CDR3 bases are TGTGCCAGCAGTTACGCCAGTTCAACTAATGAAAAACTGTTTTTT.

V usage is TRBV5-1 and J usage is TRBJ1-1; D perhaps matches TRBD1 (5 bases). There are 11 residues in the CDR3. Per the germline V gene, CDR1 is SGHRS and CDR2 is YFSETQ. The V end was cut by 4 bases, the J end by 7 bases, with 8 bases between. Here the CDR3 DNA reads TGCGCCAGCAGCGCGACAGATGAAGCTTTCTTT. Its protein is CASSATDEAFF. The complete variable domain, with remaining parts taken from reference TRBV5-1 and TRBJ1-1, reads KAGVTQTPRYLIKTRGQQVTLSCSPISGHRSVSWYQQTPGQGLQFLFEYFSETQRNKGNFPGRFSGRQFSNSRSEMNVSTLELGDSALYLCASSATDEAFFGQGTRLTVV.

This clonotype appeared a few times. The chain recombines TRBV2 with TRBJ2-3; TRBD1 agrees at 10 bases. Germline V gives CDR1 SNHLY, CDR2 FYNNEI. V was clipped by 3 bases and J by 7 bases; unmatched bases: 13. The CDR3 runs 17 residues. For the CDR3, the DNA is TGTGCCAGCAGTGACCCTGGACAGGGGGTGTTTATGAATACGCAGTATTTT. This gives the protein CASSDPGQGVFMNTQYF.

Only a few counts were recorded for this clonotype. This chain's CDR3 is CASSVRRGTSTDTQYF. The CDR3 coding sequence is TGTGCCAGCAGCGTACGTAGAGGGACTAGCACAGATACGCAGTATTTT. The chain uses TRBV9 and TRBJ2-3; D is possibly TRBD2 (6 bases). The CDR3 sequence is 16 residues long. CDR1 is SGDLS and CDR2 is YYNGEE in the germline V gene. V was cut by 1 base and J by 0 bases, with 12 bases left in between.

The chain uses TRBV3-1 and TRBJ2-1, with D uncertain. Trimming cost V 0 bases and J 7 bases, with 10 bases left between them. From germline, CDR1 is LGHDT and CDR2 YNNKEL (reference sequence). This CDR3 spans 14 amino acids. The chain's CDR3 is CASSQDHLENEQFF. DNA of the CDR3: TGTGCCAGCAGCCAAGACCACCTGGAAAATGAGCAGTTCTTC.

This clonotype was recorded once. The chain recombines TRBV29-1 with TRBJ2-7; tentatively, D is TRBD1 (6 bases). V shed 4 bases and J shed 2 bases, with 12 bases lying between them. The CDR3 consists of 13 residues. Germline CDR1 SQVTM, CDR2 ANQGSEA. The CDR3 coding sequence is TGCAGCGTTGGTGGACAGTCTACCTACGAGCAGTACTTC. Amino acid sequence: CSVGGQSTYEQYF.

In the case of this clonotype: A clone one base away is much larger, so this may be a read error. The CDR3 is CSARRGGSIDTQYF. Here the CDR3 DNA reads TGCAGTGCTAGAAGGGGGGGGAGCATAGATACGCAGTATTTT. J is TRBJ2-3 and V is TRBV20-1; D may be TRBD2 (7 bases). Germline V lookup: CDR1 DFQATT, CDR2 SNEGSKA (reference sequence). The CDR3 is 14 residues long.

This clonotype was found a few times. The genes are TRBV6-2 or TRBV6-3 and TRBJ2-7; tentatively, D is TRBD1 (5 bases). V was shortened by 5 bases and J by 3 bases, with 11 bases between the two germline ends. The CDR3 extends over 13 amino acids. Germline CDR1 reads MNHEY; CDR2 reads SVGEGT. The chain's CDR3 is CASSTDILYEQYF. The CDR3 DNA reads TGTGCCAGCAGTACGGACATACTCTACGAGCAGTACTTC.

This clonotype was seen only once. The junction differs from germline at one of its ends, possibly a read error. The chain is built from TRBV20-1 and TRBJ1-1, with 10 bases aligning to TRBD1. CDR1 and CDR2 (germline): DFQATT, SNEGSKA (reference sequence). The CDR3 has 16 residues. The CDR3 DNA reads TGTAGTGCTAGAGATAGGAGACAGGGGGCGAGAACTGAAGCTTTCTTT. It yields the protein CSARDRRQGARTEAFF.

CDR3 nucleotide sequence: TGTGCCAGCATCCCCAAGGGTGGGGGTAACTATGGCTACACCTTC. Translated: CASIPKGGGNYGYTF. V is TRBV12-3 or TRBV12-4 and J is TRBJ1-2, with D perhaps matching TRBD1 (5 bases). The germline V and J ends were trimmed by 7 bases and 1 base, with 16 bases remaining between them. The CDR3 is 15 amino acids.

This chain connects TRBV6-1 to TRBJ1-1, with D unclear. Germline V gene sequence: CDR1 MNHNS, CDR2 SASEGT. CDR3 length: 14 residues. Trimming pared 3 bases from V and 1 base from J, leaving 9 bases between. CDR3 residues: CASSDGIGNTEAFF. CDR3 nucleotides: TGTGCCAGCAGTGACGGCATCGGGAACACTGAAGCTTTCTTT.

The gene calls are TRBV6-5 and TRBJ1-5; D may be TRBD1 (6 bases). CDR3 length: 12 residues. The germline V gene encodes CDR1 MNHEY and CDR2 SVGAGI. Trimming cost V 8 bases and J 4 bases, with 9 bases left between them. In DNA form, the CDR3 reads TGTGCCAGCGGGGACAATAATCAGCCCCAGCATTTT. Translation: CASGDNNQPQHF.

Turning to this clonotype: The junction and the germline gene differ at one end; a read error may be behind it. The chain carries TRBV7-2 and TRBJ2-3; D is unclear. There are 14 residues in the CDR3. The germline V gene encodes CDR1 SGHTA and CDR2 FQGNSA. The CDR3 region is CASSLRIATETQYF. The CDR3 DNA reads as TGTGCCAGCAGCTTAAGGATCGCCACAGAGACGCAGTATTTT.

The table lists this clonotype with a few counts. The V gene is TRBV7-9, the J gene TRBJ1-1, with 7 bases matching TRBD1. The V gene end was trimmed by 0 bases and the J gene end by 3 bases; junction bases not matched to a gene: 4. In germline, CDR1 is SEHNR, CDR2 FQNEAQ (reference sequence). This CDR3 comprises 15 residues. The CDR3 here is CASSLAYTGDTEAFF. CDR3 DNA: TGTGCCAGCAGCTTAGCCTACACAGGGGACACTGAAGCTTTCTTT.

The V and J genes are TRBV15 and TRBJ1-4; D is ambiguous. Germline V gene sequence: CDR1 LNHNV, CDR2 YYDKDF (reference sequence). The CDR3 extends over 14 amino acids. The V end lost 1 base, the J end lost 8 bases, and 11 bases lay between the germline ends. CDR3 region: CATSRVRHPEKLFF. As DNA, the CDR3 is TGTGCCACCAGCAGAGTACGACATCCGGAAAAACTGTTTTTT.

This clonotype came up a few times. The V gene is TRBV12-5, the J gene TRBJ1-2; no clear D gene. Germline CDR1 and CDR2: LGHNT and FRNRAP. Trimming took 1 base from V and 1 from J, leaving 19 bases between them. The CDR3 loop spans 18 amino acids. The CDR3 reads CASGLGPLRQVINYGYTF. The CDR3 nucleotides read TGTGCTAGTGGTTTGGGGCCGCTCAGGCAGGTGATTAACTATGGCTACACCTTC. The full variable domain, its missing parts supplied by reference TRBV12-5 and TRBJ1-2, is DARVTQTPRHKVTEMGQEVTMRCQPILGHNTVFWYRQTMMQGLELLAYFRNRAPLDDSGMPKDRFSAEMPDATLATLKIQPSEPRDSAVYFCASGLGPLRQVINYGYTFGSGTRLTVV.

In its sample, this clonotype was seen once. The V gene is TRBV7-9, the J gene TRBJ2-5; 9 nucleotides line up with TRBD2. Germline values: CDR1 SEHNR, CDR2 FQNEAQ (reference sequence). Trimming took 3 bases from V and 3 from J; bases not matched to a gene: 8. The CDR3 sequence is 16 residues long. The CDR3 bases are TGTGCCAGCAGCTTTTGGACCGGGACTAGCAAAGAGACCCAGTACTTC. Translation gives CASSFWTGTSKETQYF.

This clonotype was seen at least ten times. The chain is built from TRBV4-2 and TRBJ2-1; D is uncertain. Germline CDR1 and CDR2: LGHNA and YNFKEQ. Trimming left V 6 bases short and J 7 bases short, with 4 bases between. This CDR3 has 10 residues. CDR3 amino acids: CASRGNEQFF. The CDR3 nucleotides are TGTGCCAGCAGGGGGAATGAGCAGTTCTTC.

For this clonotype: This may stem from a read error, because a much larger clone lies one nucleotide away. V gene TRBV13 combines with J gene TRBJ2-1; 7 bases map to TRBD1. The trim removed 5 bases at V and 10 bases at J, leaving 11 bases unmatched. The CDR3 loop spans 14 amino acids. Germline V gives CDR1 PRHDT, CDR2 FYEKMQ (reference sequence). In DNA form, the CDR3 reads TGTGCCAGCAGCCTCCGGGACAGTTACTACGAGCAGTTCTTC. This sequence encodes CASSLRDSYYEQFF.

The chain recombines TRBV19 with TRBJ2-1; unclear D gene. V gave up 3 bases and J gave up 5 bases, with 17 bases separating them. Germline CDR1 reads LNHDA; CDR2 reads SQIVND (reference sequence). The CDR3 spans 16 residues. The CDR3 loop is CASSILFGQVNNEQFF. The CDR3 bases are TGTGCCAGTAGTATTTTATTCGGTCAGGTGAACAATGAGCAGTTCTTC.

This clonotype was observed a few times. This sequence joins TRBV7-2 and TRBJ2-3; D tentatively reads TRBD1 or TRBD2 (5 bases each). The CDR3 length is 15 residues. The ends were cut back, 2 bases at V and 2 bases at J, with 11 bases in the middle. Germline CDR1 and CDR2: SGHTA and FQGNSA. The CDR3, as DNA: TGTGCCAGCAGCTTATTAACGGGGCTCACAGATACGCAGTATTTT. Its translation: CASSLLTGLTDTQYF.

V and J are TRBV20-1 and TRBJ2-1; D gene ambiguous. The J call may be incorrect, as the DNA end agrees better with TRBJ2-7. Looked up from germline, CDR1 is DFQATT and CDR2 is SNEGSKA (reference sequence). This CDR3 has 10 residues. The CDR3 loop reads CSALNNEQYF. CDR3 nucleotides: TGCAGTGCTTTGAACAATGAGCAGTACTTC.